Below, 3 T cell receptor beta chains from the same sample are listed, as sequenced in a study of CD8+CD57+ T cells in acquired aplastic anemia. Flow cytometry had shown expanded CD8+CD57+ cells in the patients chosen for sequencing. For CDR3 and TCR beta VDJ profiling, genomic DNA was the template used. TCRdb re-called the reads through MiXCR, storing one row per CDR3 protein. The repertoire includes about 260,000 distinct CDR3 sequences, approximately 86% of them detected once, and around 40% sits in the top ten. Sequenced input: sorted CD4+, CD8+, or CD8+CD57+ T cells (not recorded which) from PBMCs. These receptors were collected from a human donor with aplastic anemia.

A remark on this clonotype: The CDR3 does not end in the conserved phenylalanine or tryptophan, so this is likely a read error. The rearrangement joins TRBV2 to TRBJ1-2; tentative D call: TRBD1 (6 bases). The CDR3 sequence is 15 residues long. V lost 8 bases and J 8 bases, leaving 24 bases between the germline ends. The V gene's germline CDR1 is SNHLY and CDR2 FYNNEI. In DNA form, the CDR3 reads TGTGCCAGCGGGGGGGGGGGCGGGTCAACGCAGGGCTACACCTCC. This codes for CASGGGGGSTQGYTS.

The rearrangement links TRBV9 to TRBJ2-7; D is ambiguous. Germline CDR1 reads SGDLS; CDR2 reads YYNGEE. Trimming cost V 4 bases and J 2 bases, with 25 bases left between them. This CDR3 region has 18 residues. This CDR3 reads CASSCHTGSGNTTYEQYV. The CDR3 DNA reads as TGTGCCAGCAGCTGTCACACGGGCTCTGGAAACACCACCTACGAGCAGTACGTC.

Worth noting for this clonotype: The junction and the germline gene differ at one end; a read error may be behind it. V usage is TRBV7-9 and J usage is TRBJ2-3; tentatively, D is TRBD2 (5 bases). CDR1 is SEHNR, CDR2 FQNEAQ, per germline (reference sequence). This CDR3 comprises 14 residues. The CDR3 nucleotides read TGTGCCAGCAGCTTTGAGGGAAGCCGGGATACGCATGAGTTT. It specifies CASSFEGSRDTHEF.